The rows below give T cell receptor beta chains drawn from one sample of a study of Ad26.COV2.S vaccination and SARS-CoV-2 variants. Using immunoSEQ multiplex PCR, the repertoire was profiled, and TCRdb retains in-frame clones only, with some absent. The sample has about 350,000 clones; 90% to 95% are singletons. The sample was peripheral blood, taken after recovery from COVID-19. Receptors were obtained from a human donor who had recovered from COVID-19. CDR3s include the opening cysteine and the closing phenylalanine or tryptophan. The D gene is left open where the match is weak. Expanded clones get a size class; other rows say once, few or many, or leave the size out.

CDR3 length	clone size	D gene	V gene	J gene	CDR3 protein	CDR3 DNA
15	once	-	TRBV5-1	TRBJ2-3	CASSLGDVRPDTQYF	TGCGCCAGCAGCTTGGGGGACGTCAGGCCAGATACGCAGTATTTT
16	-	TRBD1	TRBV14	TRBJ1-4	CASSQRGTGLNEKLFF	TGTGCCAGCAGCCAACGGGGGACAGGGCTTAATGAAAAACTGTTTTTT
16	-	-	TRBV6-5	TRBJ1-1	CASSYPGDFGTPQAFF	TGTGCCAGCAGTTACCCCGGGGACTTCGGTACGCCTCAAGCTTTCTTT
14	-	-	TRBV18	TRBJ1-1	CASSPGEARPEAFF	TGTGCCAGCTCACCCGGCGAGGCCCGCCCTGAAGCTTTCTTT
13	-	-	TRBV11-3	TRBJ2-5	CASSRDQYDGQYF	TGTGCCAGCAGCCGGGACCAATATGATGGCCAGTACTTC
18	-	TRBD2	TRBV3-1/TRBV3-2	TRBJ2-1	CASSPDGIAGGNYNEQFF	TGTGCCAGCAGCCCAGACGGGATTGCGGGGGGCAACTACAATGAGCAGTTCTTC
16	-	TRBD1	TRBV9	TRBJ2-7	CASSLTPGQDAYEQYF	TGTGCCAGCAGCCTCACCCCGGGACAGGACGCCTACGAGCAGTACTTC
14	-	-	TRBV7-8	TRBJ1-1	CASSSNRVATEAFF	TGTGCCAGCAGCTCAAACAGGGTGGCCACTGAAGCTTTCTTT
13	-	-	TRBV5-4	TRBJ2-1	CASSFSRGNEQFF	TGTGCCAGCAGCTTTTCAAGGGGCAATGAGCAGTTCTTC
13	-	TRBD1	TRBV5-1	TRBJ1-1	CASNRGLLTEAFF	TGCGCCAGCAACAGGGGCCTACTCACTGAAGCTTTCTTT
16	-	TRBD1	TRBV7-9	TRBJ1-5	CASSPSTDRGNQPQHF	TGTGCCAGCAGCCCCAGTACTGACAGGGGCAATCAGCCCCAGCATTTT
11	-	TRBD1	TRBV20-1	TRBJ2-7	CSVTTGLEQYF	TGCAGTGTTACGACAGGGCTTGAGCAGTACTTC
16	once	-	TRBV7-2	TRBJ2-5	CASSFYSGGLQETQYF	TGTGCCAGCAGCTTTTACAGTGGGGGCCTCCAAGAGACCCAGTACTTC
16	-	TRBD1	TRBV5-6	TRBJ1-5	CASSSWDRGGNQPQHF	TGTGCCAGCAGCTCATGGGACAGGGGAGGCAATCAGCCCCAGCATTTT
14	-	-	TRBV9	TRBJ1-6	CASSGGGEGSPLHF	TGTGCCAGCAGCGGCGGAGGGGAAGGTTCACCCCTCCACTTT
13	-	TRBD1	TRBV2	TRBJ2-7	CATWGDRGGEQYF	TGTGCCACCTGGGGAGACAGGGGAGGCGAGCAGTACTTC
11	-	-	TRBV6-5	TRBJ2-7	CASRGGSPQYF	TGTGCCAGCCGAGGCGGCTCGCCGCAGTACTTC
15	-	TRBD1	TRBV9	TRBJ2-7	CASSVAGRGSYEQYF	TGTGCCAGCAGCGTAGCTGGCAGGGGGTCCTACGAGCAGTACTTC
19	-	TRBD1	TRBV2	TRBJ1-2	CASSPYGGTVVSTNYGYTF	TGTGCCAGCAGTCCTTATGGTGGGACAGTGGTATCGACTAACTATGGCTACACCTTC
18	-	-	TRBV5-1	TRBJ2-6	CASSLAGSQVAGANVLTF	TGCGCCAGCAGCTTGGCGGGGAGTCAGGTTGCTGGGGCCAACGTCCTGACTTTC
11	-	-	TRBV6-5	TRBJ1-2	CASGSGLDYTF	TGTGCCAGCGGATCGGGGCTAGACTACACCTTC
18	-	-	TRBV7-9	TRBJ2-1	CASSLASSGGRRYNEQFF	TGTGCCAGCAGCTTAGCATCCTCAGGCGGCAGGAGATACAATGAGCAGTTCTTC
15	-	TRBD1	TRBV5-1	TRBJ1-6	CASSLGDRANSPLHF	TGCGCCAGCAGCTTGGGGGACAGAGCTAATTCACCCCTCCACTTT
15	-	-	TRBV29-1	TRBJ2-6	CSVEERASGANVLTF	TGCAGCGTTGAAGAACGGGCATCTGGGGCCAACGTCCTGACTTTC
15	-	-	TRBV5-4	TRBJ2-2	CASSFRGLVTGELFF	TGTGCCAGCAGCTTCCGAGGGCTGGTCACCGGGGAGCTGTTTTTT
13	-	-	TRBV27	TRBJ1-4	CASSLLSHGELFF	TGTGCCAGCAGTTTATTGTCACATGGGGAACTGTTTTTT
18	-	TRBD1	TRBV4-2	TRBJ2-3	CASSQAPRRDSLTDTQYF	TGTGCCAGCAGCCAAGCCCCTCGCCGGGACAGCCTCACAGATACGCAGTATTTT
12	-	-	TRBV5-8	TRBJ1-4	CASSQGNEKLFF	TGTGCCAGCAGCCAGGGTAATGAAAAACTGTTTTTT
15	-	-	TRBV6-6	TRBJ2-3	CASNSGTKGADTQYF	TGTGCCAGCAATTCGGGGACAAAGGGCGCAGATACGCAGTATTTT
14	-	-	TRBV9	TRBJ2-2	CASSPGGSSGELFF	TGTGCCAGCAGCCCCGGGGGCTCGAGCGGGGAGCTGTTTTTT
14	-	TRBD2	TRBV5-1	TRBJ2-3	CASSPGGRVDTQYF	TGCGCCAGCTCTCCGGGGGGGCGGGTAGATACGCAGTATTTT
13	-	-	TRBV18	TRBJ1-1	CASSGDRITEAFF	TGTGCCAGCTCAGGAGACAGGATAACTGAAGCTTTCTTT
14	-	TRBD1	TRBV10-3	TRBJ1-2	CAISEGDRVYGYTF	TGTGCCATCAGTGAAGGGGACAGGGTCTATGGCTACACCTTC
15	few	-	TRBV5-1	TRBJ2-6	CASSLGVYGANVLTF	TGCGCCAGCAGCCTGGGGGTTTATGGGGCCAACGTCCTGACTTTC
16	once	-	TRBV19	TRBJ1-2	CASSPPWGSTNYGYTF	TGTGCCAGTAGCCCGCCTTGGGGCAGTACTAACTATGGCTACACCTTC
14	-	-	TRBV18	TRBJ1-2	CASSRLDINYGYTF	TGTGCCAGCTCCCGTTTGGACATCAATTATGGCTACACCTTC
17	-	-	TRBV5-1	TRBJ2-1	CASSLFGPEGSYNEQFF	TGCGCCAGCAGCTTGTTCGGGCCGGAGGGCTCCTACAATGAGCAGTTCTTC
13	-	-	TRBV2	TRBJ2-2	CASRLRNTGELFF	TGTGCCAGCAGACTAAGGAACACCGGGGAGCTGTTTTTT
15	-	TRBD2	TRBV6-2/TRBV6-3	TRBJ2-1	CASSVGAGGYNEQFF	TGTGCCAGCAGTGTCGGAGCGGGGGGTTACAATGAGCAGTTCTTC
14	-	-	TRBV7-8	TRBJ2-5	CASSLSAVGETQYF	TGTGCCAGCAGCTTATCAGCAGTCGGGGAGACCCAGTACTTC
15	-	TRBD2	TRBV5-4	TRBJ2-1	CASSTGTSGGWEKFF	TGTGCCAGCAGCACCGGGACTAGCGGGGGGTGGGAAAAGTTCTTC
15	-	TRBD2	TRBV13	TRBJ2-7	CASSTKRGIPYEQYF	TGTGCCAGCAGCACCAAGCGGGGGATCCCCTACGAGCAGTACTTC
17	-	TRBD1	TRBV9	TRBJ1-2	CASSVALQGASGDGYTF	TGTGCCAGCAGCGTAGCTCTACAGGGGGCGTCTGGTGATGGCTACACCTTC
19	-	-	TRBV4-3	TRBJ1-4	CASSQDLSPAQGLLEKLFF	TGCGCCAGCAGCCAAGATTTAAGCCCGGCGCAGGGTCTGCTGGAAAAACTGTTTTTT
15	-	TRBD1	TRBV6-2/TRBV6-3	TRBJ2-5	CASSRAPGQQETQYF	TGTGCCAGCAGCCGCGCGCCGGGACAGCAAGAGACCCAGTACTTC
16	-	-	TRBV9	TRBJ2-7	CASSVRGDAQTYEQYF	TGTGCCAGCAGCGTAAGAGGGGACGCACAGACCTACGAGCAGTACTTC
15	-	-	TRBV6-6	TRBJ1-1	CASRLTGDPNTEAFF	TGTGCCAGCCGGCTTACTGGGGACCCTAACACTGAAGCTTTCTTT
16	-	-	TRBV9	TRBJ2-3	CASSVHRDSSTDTQYF	TGTGCCAGCAGCGTCCACCGGGACTCGAGCACAGATACGCAGTATTTT
13	-	TRBD1	TRBV9	TRBJ2-7	CASSEGTGFEQYF	TGTGCCAGCAGCGAAGGGACAGGGTTCGAGCAGTACTTC
15	-	-	TRBV6-1	TRBJ2-7	CASSESDGAVYEQYF	TGTGCCAGCAGTGAAAGCGACGGGGCGGTCTACGAGCAGTACTTC
14	-	-	TRBV28	TRBJ1-4	CAGSFGSANEKLFF	TGTGCCGGCAGTTTTGGCAGTGCTAATGAAAAACTGTTTTTT
14	-	TRBD2	TRBV7-2	TRBJ2-3	CASRWTSGTDTQYF	TGTGCCAGCAGGTGGACTAGCGGCACAGATACGCAGTATTTT